This TCR beta chain stems from a study of T cells in Graves' hyperthyroidism and ophthalmopathy. Study results and caveats: Progression to ophthalmopathy was predicted a median of roughly 6.6 months early.

The CDR3 is made up of 13 amino acids. The trim removed 1 base at V and 6 bases at J, leaving 2 bases unmatched. Germline values: CDR1 SGHTA, CDR2 FQGTGA. RNA transcripts gave rise to amplified TCR beta CDR3 regions. During a first-round RT-PCR of the TCR CDR3, the HTBI primer set was used. TCRdb re-called the multiplex PCR reads through MiXCR, storing one row per CDR3 protein. Here the sample spans 450,000 to 650,000 distinct CDR3 sequences, 11% to 15% being singletons. This clonotype was seen many times. Its target is not known. The TCR comes from a woman in her late teens or twenties with Graves' ophthalmopathy. This rearrangement joins TRBV7-3 to TRBJ1-1, with 7 bases matching TRBD1. Sequencing was performed on blood. CDR3 sequence (DNA): TGTGCCAGCAGCTTAAACAGGGGATCTGAAGCTTTCTTT. Translating it yields CASSLNRGSEAFF.